The source of this TCR beta chain is a study of T cell responses to AZD1222 COVID-19 vaccine. Study-wide points: Spike-specific TCR breadth and depth went up after people got two AZD1222 doses. Regions left unmutated in variants are reportedly the target of nearly half of spike-specific TCRs. At baseline, seropositivity was found in only a handful of AZD1222 recipients. The donor group comprised mostly white British people and more females; the analysis possibly underestimated clonal diversity.

A word on this clone: What it recognizes is unknown.

The CDR3 is 14 amino acids. The germline V gene has CDR1 SGHRS and CDR2 YFSETQ. Deletions cut 0 bases from V and 3 bases from J, with 9 bases between. Assay used: immunoSEQ multiplex PCR; TCRdb lists only in-frame clones, some missing. The sample lists roughly 100,000 clones, over 85% occurring once. The sample consisted of peripheral blood, taken on day 0 of AZD1222 vaccination. The chain couples TRBV5-1 to TRBJ1-1; D is perhaps TRBD1 (6 bases). The TCR originated in an adult in good health. CDR3 loop: CASSLVPGDTEAFF. The CDR3 bases are TGCGCCAGCAGCTTGGTACCAGGGGACACTGAAGCTTTCTTT.